Described below is a single T cell receptor (beta chain) sequence and its context. What it recognizes is unknown. Repertoires were generated with immunoSEQ multiplex PCR, while TCRdb's copy carries only in-frame clones and drops some. The data contain 95,000 to 100,000 clones, roughly 90% of them singletons. V lost 1 base, J lost 5 bases, and 9 bases lay in between. Germline assignment: CDR1 SGHRS and CDR2 YFSETQ. The CDR3 loop spans 13 amino acids. Each of the patients experienced relapse following autologous stem cell transplantation, and their brentuximab vedotin exposure differed. The record originates from a study of PD-1 blockade in classical Hodgkin lymphoma. General observations from the study: Repertoires differed for reasons still undefined, possibly disease activity or prior therapy. Exclusion was the outcome for patients who began nivolumab under 1 year after ASCT. The study found that TCR diversity rose significantly by C4D1 in CD4+ but not CD8+ cells.

The chain joins TRBV5-1 to TRBJ2-5, with D hard to call. Sample: peripheral blood mononuclear cells (PBMCs), taken before the second cycle of nivolumab. This TCR was sampled from a human donor with classical Hodgkin lymphoma. Here the CDR3 reads CASSLPPRETQYF. The DNA for the CDR3 is TGCGCCAGCAGCTTGCCCCCCCGGGAGACCCAGTACTTC.